The 5 T cell receptor beta chains given below trace back to one sample, sequenced in a study of neurological immune-mediated disorders. Each CDR3 protein is one row after TCRdb ran MiXCR on the 5' RACE reads. The sample has tens of thousands of distinct CDR3 sequences, about a sixth seen once; the top ten hold 15%. Sequenced: PBMCs. Source of these receptors: a woman aged 40 to 50 in good health.

This clonotype was counted many times. The junction does not match germline at one end; this may be a read error. This chain connects TRBV5-1 to TRBJ2-1; 7 positions match TRBD1. The germline V gene has CDR1 SGHRS and CDR2 YFSETQ. CDR3 length equals 15 residues. CDR3 nucleotides: TGTGCCAGCAGCTTAGAAGGGGGCAGCTACAATGAGCAGTTCTTC. Its translation: CASSLEGGSYNEQFF. The entire variable domain, with the rest obtained from reference TRBV5-1 and TRBJ2-1, is as follows: KAGVTQTPRYLIKTRGQQVTLSCSPISGHRSVSWYQQTPGQGLQFLFEYFSETQRNKGNFPGRFSGRQFSNSRSEMNVSTLELGDSALYLCASSLEGGSYNEQFFGPGTRLTVL.

This clonotype came up many times. This chain connects TRBV4-1 to TRBJ2-5; possibly TRBD1 or TRBD2 for D (5 bases each). Trimming cost V 0 bases and J 4 bases, with 12 bases left between them. Germline V gene lookup returns CDR1 MGHRA and CDR2 YSYEKL. The CDR3 consists of 15 residues. CDR3 in DNA: TGCGCCAGCAGCCAAGACGTTATTGGGGGAGAGACCCAGTACTTC. It specifies CASSQDVIGGETQYF.

This clonotype was counted ten times or more. This chain connects TRBV7-2 to TRBJ2-5; D gene unclear. Germline V gene sequence: CDR1 SGHTA, CDR2 FQGNSA. Trimming shortened V by 3 bases and J by 2 bases, and 7 bases separated the two germline ends. CDR3 length: 13 residues. CDR3 in DNA: TGTGCCAGCAGCTTCTCTAAACAAGAGACCCAGTACTTC. It specifies CASSFSKQETQYF.

This clonotype was detected many times. The chain employs TRBV6-5 and TRBJ2-3; D ambiguous. This CDR3 contains 15 residues. Trimming removed 1 base from V and 3 bases from J, with 11 bases in between. CDR1 is MNHEY and CDR2 is SVGAGI in the germline V gene. This chain's CDR3 is CASSYLGINTDTQYF. CDR3 nucleotides: TGTGCCAGCAGTTACTTGGGCATAAATACAGATACGCAGTATTTT.

This clonotype was picked up a small number of times. V and J are TRBV6-5 and TRBJ1-2; the D gene is possibly TRBD1 (6 bases). V shed 0 bases and J shed 6 bases, with 14 bases lying between them. Germline V lookup: CDR1 MNHEY, CDR2 SVGAGI. The CDR3 sequence is 15 residues long. As DNA, the CDR3 is TGTGCCAGCAGTTACTCCATTGGGACAACCGATGGCTACACCTTC. This codes for CASSYSIGTTDGYTF.